The 29 T cell receptor beta chains given below trace back to one sample, sequenced in a study of blood T cell repertoires in COVID-19. The repertoire was sequenced with immunoSEQ multiplex PCR; TCRdb's copy has only in-frame clones and lacks some. The sample has about 130,000 clones; 80% to 90% are singletons. The sequenced material came from PBMCs or T cells enriched from blood (not recorded which). These receptors all stem from a woman between 45 and 60 years old who had recovered from COVID-19.

The rearrangement uses TRBV7-2 and TRBJ2-7, with 11 bases identical to TRBD1. After removal of 5 bases from V and 3 bases from J, the junction contained 3 bases not matched to a gene. The CDR3 length is 14 residues. CDR1 and CDR2 from the germline V gene are SGHTA and FQGNSA. The CDR3 bases are TGTGCCAGCAGCCCCGGGACAGGGGGCTACGAGCAGTACTTC. Translation gives CASSPGTGGYEQYF.

V and J are TRBV4-1 and TRBJ2-7; TRBD1 matches 9 bases. Trimming at V came to 1 base and at J to 0 bases, leaving 1 base not matched to a gene. The CDR3 is 15 residues long. The germline CDR1 and CDR2 sequences are MGHRA and YSYEKL. The CDR3 DNA follows: TGCGCCAGCAGCCAAGGACAGGGGGACTCCTACGAGCAGTACTTC. Encoded protein: CASSQGQGDSYEQYF.

V and J are TRBV7-2 and TRBJ2-7; TRBD1 aligns across 8 bases. The CDR3 is 15 amino acids. Looked up from germline, CDR1 is SGHTA and CDR2 is FQGNSA. Trimming cost V 1 base and J 5 bases; bases outside gene matches: 7. In DNA form, the CDR3 reads TGTGCCAGCAGCTTAGTTTCAGGGGGCCCTCACGAGCAGTACTTC. This gives the protein CASSLVSGGPHEQYF.

The chain recombines TRBV12-5 with TRBJ1-2, with D unclear. The CDR3 is made up of 15 amino acids. V lost 0 bases to trimming and J lost 4 bases, with 12 bases between them. The germline CDR1 and CDR2 sequences are LGHNT and FRNRAP. CDR3: CASGLVRERLYGYTF. The CDR3, as DNA: TGTGCTAGTGGTTTGGTACGGGAAAGACTCTATGGCTACACCTTC.

The chain is built from TRBV12-3 or TRBV12-4 and TRBJ1-4; 7 bases line up with TRBD1. This CDR3 contains 13 residues. With 5 bases clipped from V and 7 bases from J, the junction kept 4 bases outside the gene matches. In DNA, the CDR3 is TGTGCCAGCAGTGACAGGGCTAGTGAAAAACTGTTTTTT. It codes for CASSDRASEKLFF.

The chain carries TRBV6-5 and TRBJ1-6; 8 bases map to TRBD1. The length of the CDR3 is 15 residues. Germline loops: CDR1 MNHEY, CDR2 SVGAGI. The V gene end was trimmed by 0 bases and the J gene end by 10 bases; junction bases not matched to a gene: 5. The CDR3 nucleotides read TGTGCCAGCAGTTACTCGGGACAGGTTCTCTCACCCCTCCACTTT. As protein: CASSYSGQVLSPLHF.

The chain links TRBV10-2 to TRBJ2-5; 8 bases map to TRBD1. The CDR3 is made up of 14 amino acids. Germline trimming cut 9 bases from V and 4 bases from J; bases unmatched to any gene: 10. From germline, CDR1 is WSHSY and CDR2 SAAADI. CDR3 loop: CASSGQGARETQYF. In DNA form, the CDR3 reads TGCGCCAGTTCTGGACAGGGAGCGCGAGAGACCCAGTACTTC.

This chain uses TRBV15 with TRBJ2-5; no definite D call. Deletions cut 0 bases from V and 4 bases from J, with 9 bases between. CDR1 and CDR2 (germline): LNHNV, YYDKDF (reference sequence). This CDR3 is built from 14 residues. DNA of the CDR3: TGTGCCACCAGCAGAGATATGGGCCGAGAGACCCAGTACTTC. It encodes CATSRDMGRETQYF.

The CDR3 nucleotides are TGTGCCAGTAGTACATCAACTCAACAGGGGGCCGGGGGCTACACCTTC. Translation: CASSTSTQQGAGGYTF. The chain carries TRBV19 and TRBJ1-2; 9 nucleotides match TRBD1. The CDR3 loop spans 16 amino acids. From germline, CDR1 is LNHDA and CDR2 SQIVND (reference sequence). The ends lost 4 bases at V and 8 bases at J; junction bases unmatched: 14.

The V gene is TRBV6-5, the J gene TRBJ1-4; 7 bases match TRBD1. Germline values: CDR1 MNHEY, CDR2 SVGAGI. The V segment lost 6 bases and the J segment 7 bases; nucleotides outside the gene matches: 11. CDR3 length: 15 residues. The CDR3 DNA reads as TGTGCCAGCAGGACGTCTGACAGGGAGGTTGAAAAACTGTTTTTT. This sequence encodes CASRTSDREVEKLFF.

This chain connects TRBV27 to TRBJ1-1; D is perhaps TRBD1 (5 bases). CDR3 length equals 13 residues. Deletions cut 2 bases from V and 2 bases from J, with 6 bases between. Germline CDR1 reads MNHEY; CDR2 reads SMNVEV (reference sequence). In DNA, the CDR3 is TGTGCCAGCAGTTTACAGGGAAACACTGAAGCTTTCTTT. Residues: CASSLQGNTEAFF.

This clone was seen a handful of times. The chain joins TRBV6-6 to TRBJ2-3, with 16 bases matching TRBD2. The CDR3 totals 18 residues. The junction had 11 bases not matched to a gene; V was cut back by 5 bases and J by 6 bases. CDR1 MNHNY and CDR2 SVGAGI come from the germline V gene (reference sequence). CDR3 in DNA: TGTGCCAGCAGTCCGGGAGGGACTAGCGGGGGGGCCTACGATACGCAGTATTTT. Its protein product is CASSPGGTSGGAYDTQYF.

The chain carries TRBV7-2 and TRBJ1-6, with D possibly TRBD1 on 5 matching bases. The CDR3 has 14 residues. CDR1 is SGHTA, CDR2 FQGNSA, per germline. Between the trimmed V and J ends, which lost 5 bases and 9 bases, there was a span of 14 bases. The DNA of the CDR3 is TGTGCCAGCAGCCTCAGCCAGGGCGGTTCACCCCTCCACTTT. Its protein product is CASSLSQGGSPLHF.

The J gene is TRBJ2-3, the V gene TRBV4-1; 10 nucleotides match TRBD1. The germline CDR1 and CDR2 sequences are MGHRA and YSYEKL. The J segment lost 5 bases and the V segment lost 2 bases, leaving 7 bases of the junction unmatched. The CDR3 consists of 16 residues. The CDR3 loop reads CASSQPPGQGRDTQYF. Written as DNA, the CDR3 is TGCGCCAGCAGCCAACCTCCGGGACAGGGGCGAGATACGCAGTATTTT.

This chain joins TRBV7-8 and TRBJ1-1; 10 nucleotides align to TRBD1. This CDR3 contains 15 residues. Unmatched junction bases numbered 3, after V lost 1 base and J lost 4 bases. CDR1 and CDR2 (germline): SGHVS, FQNEAQ. CDR3 protein: CASSLVGQGLTEAFF. Written as DNA, the CDR3 is TGTGCCAGCAGCTTAGTGGGACAGGGGCTCACTGAAGCTTTCTTT. Combining the CDR3 with reference TRBV7-8 and TRBJ1-1 gives the whole variable domain GAGVSQSPRYKVAKRGQDVALRCDPISGHVSLFWYQQALGQGPEFLTYFQNEAQLDKSGLPSDRFFAERPEGSVSTLKIQRTQQEDSAVYLCASSLVGQGLTEAFFGQGTRLTVV.

The chain employs TRBV7-6 and TRBJ2-1; 9 bases line up with TRBD1. In germline, CDR1 is SGHVS, CDR2 FNYEAQ. There are 16 residues in the CDR3. The junction had 8 bases not matched to a gene; V was cut back by 3 bases and J by 5 bases. CDR3 coding DNA: TGTGCCAGCAGCTTTAGCCCGGGACAGGGTAACAATGAGCAGTTCTTC. Translation gives CASSFSPGQGNNEQFF. Together with reference TRBV7-6 and TRBJ2-1, the CDR3 gives the full variable domain: GAGVSQSPRYKVTKRGQDVALRCDPISGHVSLYWYRQALGQGPEFLTYFNYEAQQDKSGLPNDRFSAERPEGSISTLTIQRTEQRDSAMYRCASSFSPGQGNNEQFFGPGTRLTVL.

This chain links TRBV12-3 or TRBV12-4 with TRBJ2-1; tentatively, D is TRBD1 (6 bases). CDR3 size: 12 residues. V gave up 6 bases and J gave up 15 bases, with 18 bases separating them. The CDR3 is CASSLRRDIPFF. CDR3 DNA sequence: TGTGCCAGCAGCCTTCGCCGGGACATCCCGTTCTTC.

The gene calls are TRBV6-5 and TRBJ2-3, with 8 bases matching TRBD1. Per the germline V gene, CDR1 is MNHEY and CDR2 is SVGAGI. The CDR3 spans 14 residues. With 6 bases clipped from V and 1 base from J, the junction kept 3 bases outside the gene matches. For the CDR3, the DNA is TGTGCCAGCAGCCAGACAGGGGGCACAGATACGCAGTATTTT. Translated: CASSQTGGTDTQYF.

The rearrangement joins TRBV2 to TRBJ2-2, with 8 bases lining up with TRBD1. The germline V gene encodes CDR1 SNHLY and CDR2 FYNNEI. V shed 6 bases and J 0 bases; nucleotides not matched to a gene: 0. The CDR3 length is 14 residues. The CDR3 reads CASRQGANTGELFF. The CDR3 DNA is TGTGCCAGCAGACAGGGGGCGAACACCGGGGAGCTGTTTTTT.

This chain connects TRBV9 to TRBJ1-1, with D tentatively TRBD1 (6 bases). V gave up 2 bases and J gave up 5 bases, with 13 bases separating them. The CDR3 spans 14 residues. Germline CDR1 reads SGDLS; CDR2 reads YYNGEE. The CDR3 is CASSVEGGWTEAFF. The CDR3 bases are TGTGCCAGCAGCGTGGAGGGGGGGTGGACTGAAGCTTTCTTT. Full variable domain (rest looked up from reference TRBV9 and TRBJ1-1): DSGVTQTPKHLITATGQRVTLRCSPRSGDLSVYWYQQSLDQGLQFLIQYYNGEERAKGNILERFSAQQFPDLHSELNLSSLELGDSALYFCASSVEGGWTEAFFGQGTRLTVV.

The rearrangement uses TRBV3-1 (or the pseudogene TRBV3-2) and TRBJ2-3, with 11 bases aligning to TRBD2. The CDR3 is made up of 16 amino acids. Germline CDR1 and CDR2: LGHDT and YNNKEL (reference sequence). V gave up 3 bases and J gave up 5 bases; unmatched junction bases: 7. The CDR3 protein is CASSHGGLAGGDTQYF. The CDR3 DNA is TGTGCCAGCAGCCACGGGGGGCTAGCGGGGGGAGATACGCAGTATTTT.

The genes are TRBV11-3 and TRBJ1-3, with D perhaps matching TRBD1 (5 bases). Germline values: CDR1 SGHNT, CDR2 YENEEA. The ends were cut back, 2 bases at V and 0 bases at J, with 8 bases in the middle. CDR3 size: 15 residues. The CDR3 loop is CASSLRGSSGNTIYF. CDR3 coding DNA: TGTGCCAGCAGCTTAAGGGGAAGCTCTGGAAACACCATATATTTT.

This chain joins TRBV29-1 and TRBJ1-2, with 11 nucleotides matching TRBD1. This CDR3 comprises 18 residues. V gave up 2 bases and J gave up 2 bases; unmatched junction bases: 13. Germline CDR1 SQVTM, CDR2 ANQGSEA. In nucleotides, the CDR3 is TGCAGCGTTGAACCTAAAATTTCCCGGACAGGGGGCAACTATGGCTACACCTTC. Translated, it gives CSVEPKISRTGGNYGYTF.

This chain joins TRBV29-1 and TRBJ1-1; D gene uncertain. V lost 4 bases, J lost 0 bases, and 9 bases lay in between. The CDR3 contains 13 residues. CDR1 is SQVTM and CDR2 is ANQGSEA in the germline V gene. Written as DNA, the CDR3 is TGCAGCGTTGTGGGCGCACTGAACACTGAAGCTTTCTTT. It translates to CSVVGALNTEAFF.

This chain joins TRBV5-1 and TRBJ2-7; D is undetermined. There are 14 residues in the CDR3. Trimming pared 1 base from V and 2 bases from J, leaving 10 bases between. Germline CDR1 SGHRS, CDR2 YFSETQ. CDR3 sequence reads: CASSLSRVAYEQYF. The CDR3 DNA reads TGCGCCAGCAGCTTGTCTCGGGTAGCCTACGAGCAGTACTTC.

V and J are TRBV10-3 and TRBJ1-1; 10 bases agree with TRBD1. With V trimmed by 7 bases and J by 3 bases, 14 bases remained unmatched. The CDR3 is 17 residues long. The germline V gene has CDR1 ENHRY and CDR2 SYGVKD. The CDR3 DNA is TGTGCCATCAATGCCGGGACAGGGGCCGCGTCGGACACTGAAGCTTTCTTT. Translation gives CAINAGTGAASDTEAFF.

The chain employs TRBV9 and TRBJ1-5; D remains unclear. Between the trimmed V and J ends, which lost 4 bases and 5 bases, there was a span of 13 bases. Germline CDR1 reads SGDLS; CDR2 reads YYNGEE. CDR3 size: 14 residues. The CDR3 nucleotides read TGTGCCAGCAGCTCCAGCGGGAGCTATCAGCCCCAGCATTTT. Translated: CASSSSGSYQPQHF.

J is TRBJ1-1 and V is TRBV7-9, with TRBD1 identical over 9 bases. Germline values: CDR1 SEHNR, CDR2 FQNEAQ (reference sequence). The V segment lost 5 bases and the J segment 0 bases; nucleotides outside the gene matches: 4. This CDR3 has 15 residues. The CDR3: CASSTGDRVNTEAFF. In nucleotides, the CDR3 is TGTGCCAGCAGCACCGGGGACAGGGTGAACACTGAAGCTTTCTTT.

J is TRBJ2-7 and V is TRBV27; 9 bases align to TRBD2. Germline V gene lookup returns CDR1 MNHEY and CDR2 SMNVEV (reference sequence). CDR3 size: 18 residues. J gave up 1 base and V 3 bases, and 13 bases lay outside the gene matches. The CDR3 DNA is TGTGCCAGCAGTTTTATCTCGGGGTCTAGCGGGGTTTCCTACGAGCAGTACTTC. It is translated as CASSFISGSSGVSYEQYF.